One sample yielded the 21 T cell receptor beta chains listed below, sequenced in a study of T cell changes during pregnancy in multiple sclerosis. Clones were read by immunoSEQ multiplex PCR, and TCRdb kept only the in-frame ones, dropping some. The table has 65,000 to 85,000 clones, roughly 88% seen once. The source was peripheral blood, collected after pregnancy. These receptor sequences come from a female donor in good health, enrolled as a control in a pregnancy study.

The gene calls are TRBV10-3 and TRBJ1-3; D is unresolved. CDR1 ENHRY and CDR2 SYGVKD come from the germline V gene. There are 15 residues in the CDR3. V was trimmed by 8 bases and J by 3 bases, leaving 17 bases between them. CDR3: CAISPGRPLGNTIYF. CDR3 in DNA: TGTGCCATCTCGCCCGGCAGGCCCCTTGGAAACACCATATATTTT.

V usage is TRBV6-5 and J usage is TRBJ2-3, with a possible D match to TRBD1 (6 bases). Germline V gene lookup returns CDR1 MNHEY and CDR2 SVGAGI. CDR3 length equals 13 residues. Trimming removed 6 bases from V and 5 bases from J, with 12 bases in between. CDR3 in amino acids: CASRRLQGDTQYF. The CDR3 nucleotides read TGTGCCAGCAGAAGATTACAGGGAGATACGCAGTATTTT.

This clone came up once. This chain uses TRBV5-4 with TRBJ1-1; D is undetermined. CDR3 length equals 15 residues. Germline V gene sequence: CDR1 SGHNT, CDR2 YYREEE (reference sequence). V was trimmed by 3 bases and J by 7 bases, leaving 19 bases between them. This chain's CDR3 is CASSSPIGGGSEAFF. The CDR3 nucleotides read TGTGCCAGCAGCTCGCCGATAGGAGGAGGAAGTGAAGCTTTCTTT.

The rearrangement links TRBV25-1 to TRBJ1-6, with D hard to call. Germline assignment: CDR1 MGHDK and CDR2 SYGVNS. The V end was cut by 5 bases, the J end by 7 bases, with 12 bases between. The CDR3 is made up of 14 amino acids. This CDR3 is CASSPGSPNSPLHF. DNA for the CDR3: TGTGCCAGCAGTCCCGGGTCCCCCAATTCACCCCTCCACTTT.

This clone was seen a few times. V and J are TRBV30 and TRBJ2-2, with D possibly matching TRBD2 (5 bases). The length of the CDR3 is 13 residues. Germline V gene lookup returns CDR1 GTSNPN and CDR2 SVGIG (reference sequence). V was pared by 2 bases and J by 3 bases, with 7 bases between. CDR3 residues: CAWSLAHTGELFF. In nucleotides, the CDR3 is TGTGCCTGGAGTCTAGCTCACACCGGGGAGCTGTTTTTT.

The chain has TRBV6-5 and TRBJ2-3; 8 bases match TRBD1. Germline V CDR1 and CDR2: MNHEY, SVGAGI. Losses at the gene ends were 6 bases for V and 3 bases for J; bases not matched to a gene: 2. The CDR3 runs 13 residues. CDR3 coding DNA: TGTGCCAGCAGCCGACAGGGGACAGATACGCAGTATTTT. Translated, it gives CASSRQGTDTQYF.

V usage is TRBV4-3 and J usage is TRBJ2-1, with 11 bases that match TRBD1. Germline lookup yields CDR1 LGHNA and CDR2 YSLEER. The CDR3 sequence is 16 residues long. With 2 bases clipped from V and 9 bases from J, the junction kept 9 bases outside the gene matches. CDR3 protein: CASSQSADRGPGEQFF. CDR3 DNA: TGCGCCAGCAGCCAAAGCGCGGACAGGGGGCCCGGTGAGCAGTTCTTC.

The chain is built from TRBV4-3 and TRBJ2-1, with TRBD2 identical over 12 bases. Germline assignment: CDR1 LGHNA and CDR2 YSLEER. V trimming: 2 bases; J trimming: 11 bases; junction bases outside the gene matches: 7. This CDR3 has 15 amino acids. The CDR3 nucleotides are TGCGCCAGCAGCCAACTAGCGGGGGGGCCTCTGAAGCAGTTCTTC. As protein: CASSQLAGGPLKQFF.

This chain joins TRBV6-4 and TRBJ1-5, with D unresolved. Germline CDR1 reads MRHNA; CDR2 reads SNTAGT. The V gene lost 3 bases and the J gene lost 0 bases, with 6 bases spanning the gap. The CDR3 has 14 amino acids. The CDR3: CASSETNSNQPQHF. DNA for the CDR3: TGTGCCAGCAGTGAGACTAATAGCAATCAGCCCCAGCATTTT.

The J gene is TRBJ2-3, the V gene TRBV29-1, with 7 bases that match TRBD1. Germline assignment: CDR1 SQVTM and CDR2 ANQGSEA. CDR3 size: 13 residues. V gave up 5 bases and J gave up 2 bases; unmatched junction bases: 4. The CDR3 bases are TGCAGCGTTCGGGACAGAGACACAGATACGCAGTATTTT. This encodes CSVRDRDTDTQYF.

The chain links TRBV25-1 to TRBJ1-1; TRBD1 aligns across 7 bases. Germline V lookup: CDR1 MGHDK, CDR2 SYGVNS. The J segment lost 4 bases and the V segment lost 6 bases, leaving 5 bases of the junction unmatched. The CDR3 loop spans 13 amino acids. DNA of the CDR3: TGTGCCAGCAGGACGACAGGGAGCACTGAAGCTTTCTTT. This encodes CASRTTGSTEAFF.

This chain connects TRBV9 to TRBJ2-5; D possibly corresponds to TRBD2 (5 bases). Germline V gives CDR1 SGDLS, CDR2 YYNGEE. V was cut by 0 bases and J by 2 bases, with 8 bases left in between. The CDR3 covers 14 residues. The CDR3 loop is CASSVVPGQETQYF. CDR3 bases: TGTGCCAGCAGCGTAGTTCCGGGACAAGAGACCCAGTACTTC.

On this clone: The same CDR3 is also encoded by other DNA sequences in this sample. V usage is TRBV5-1 and J usage is TRBJ1-1; D possibly corresponds to TRBD1 (6 bases). Trimming took off 0 bases at V and 1 base at J, with 7 bases between the two ends. Germline lookup yields CDR1 SGHRS and CDR2 YFSETQ. CDR3 length: 14 amino acids. The DNA of the CDR3 is TGCGCCAGCAGCTTGGGGACAGCGAACACTGAAGCTTTCTTT. It encodes CASSLGTANTEAFF. The full variable domain, rest sourced from reference TRBV5-1 and TRBJ1-1, is KAGVTQTPRYLIKTRGQQVTLSCSPISGHRSVSWYQQTPGQGLQFLFEYFSETQRNKGNFPGRFSGRQFSNSRSEMNVSTLELGDSALYLCASSLGTANTEAFFGQGTRLTVV.

The CDR3 loop is CASSPSGRYNEQFF. CDR3 sequence (DNA): TGTGCCAGCAGCCCTAGCGGGAGGTACAATGAGCAGTTCTTC. The gene calls are TRBV7-7 and TRBJ2-1; 11 bases fit TRBD2. Germline V gene sequence: CDR1 SSHAT, CDR2 FNYEAQ (reference sequence). The CDR3 contains 14 residues. After removal of 5 bases from V and 4 bases from J, the junction contained 1 base not matched to a gene.

The rearrangement uses TRBV5-8 and TRBJ1-6; D perhaps matches TRBD1 (5 bases). Between the trimmed V and J ends, which lost 3 bases and 8 bases, there was a span of 15 bases. The germline V gene has CDR1 SGHTS and CDR2 YDEGEE. CDR3 size: 15 residues. CDR3 bases: TGTGCCAGCAGCTCCGGACGCAGGGTGGATTCACCCCTCCACTTT. It encodes CASSSGRRVDSPLHF.

This chain connects TRBV30 to TRBJ1-1, with 7 bases identical to TRBD1. V gave up 5 bases and J gave up 10 bases; unmatched junction bases: 7. The CDR3 totals 11 residues. Germline V gives CDR1 GTSNPN, CDR2 SVGIG (reference sequence). CDR3: CAWGQEAGAFF. For the CDR3, the DNA is TGTGCCTGGGGACAGGAGGCTGGAGCTTTCTTT.

The gene calls are TRBV4-2 and TRBJ2-7; TRBD2 aligns across 15 bases. The CDR3 consists of 17 residues. Germline CDR1 reads LGHNA; CDR2 reads YNFKEQ. V was pared by 0 bases and J by 2 bases, with 2 bases of the junction left unmatched. CDR3 sequence: CASSQEGLAGGTYEQYF. DNA of the CDR3: TGTGCCAGCAGCCAAGAGGGACTAGCGGGAGGCACCTACGAGCAGTACTTC.

The J gene is TRBJ2-3, the V gene TRBV6-5; 10 bases line up with TRBD1. Germline V gene data show CDR1 as MNHEY and CDR2 as SVGAGI. J lost 5 bases, V lost 5 bases, and 7 bases had no gene match. This CDR3 comprises 15 residues. Here the CDR3 DNA reads TGTGCCAGCAGTACCGAGGGACAGGGGAAAGATACGCAGTATTTT. It translates to CASSTEGQGKDTQYF.

The J gene is TRBJ1-2, the V gene TRBV12-5; maybe TRBD1 (5 bases). Per the germline V gene, CDR1 is LGHNT and CDR2 is FRNRAP. V was clipped by 3 bases and J by 5 bases, with 10 bases between them. The CDR3 runs to 13 residues. The CDR3 DNA reads as TGTGCTAGTGGTTTCAGAGACAGTTATGGCTACACCTTC. This encodes CASGFRDSYGYTF.

The V and J genes are TRBV7-9 and TRBJ2-3; 10 positions match TRBD1. The CDR3 sequence is 15 residues long. V gave up 1 base and J gave up 6 bases; unmatched junction bases: 4. Germline CDR1 reads SEHNR; CDR2 reads FQNEAQ (reference sequence). The CDR3 coding sequence is TGTGCCAGCAGCTTAGGACAGGGGGCGCTTGATACGCAGTATTTT. This translates into CASSLGQGALDTQYF.

The chain recombines TRBV5-1 with TRBJ1-1; the match to TRBD1 covers 7 bases. J was trimmed by 1 base and V by 4 bases; bases with no gene match: 4. This CDR3 region has 14 residues. The V gene's germline CDR1 is SGHRS and CDR2 YFSETQ. CDR3 amino acids: CASSQTGRNTEAFF. Here the CDR3 DNA reads TGCGCCAGCAGCCAGACAGGGAGGAACACTGAAGCTTTCTTT.